This record looks at one TCR beta chain sequence and its context. Its antigen is still unknown. Germline V CDR1 and CDR2: SEHNR, FQNEAQ (reference sequence). This CDR3 spans 16 amino acids. The V and J ends lost 6 bases and 7 bases, in that order; junction bases with no gene match: 16. This specimen belongs to a study of cytomegalovirus exposure and HLA in healthy donors. Broader study findings: Exclusion as indistinguishable affected some V segments, including TRBV6-2 and TRBV6-3. Among TCR beta chains, those listed as cytomegalovirus-associated numbered about 150. DRB1 showed the most TCR associations and HLA-C the fewest in a later analysis, as rates varied by HLA locus. It was reportedly the case that the classifier diagnosed cytomegalovirus status with high specificity and sensitivity.

13 Jbeta primers and 60 Vbeta primers were used for the PCR. The table came from immunoSEQ multiplex PCR; TCRdb's copy has only in-frame clones and leaves some out. The table has some 250,000 clones, over 70% seen once. The V gene is TRBV7-9, the J gene TRBJ1-1; TRBD1 agrees at 8 bases. The clonotype originates from a woman aged 60 to 75 in good health and CMV-seropositive. Sequenced sample: PBMCs. This CDR3 is CASRLRTGTRGGEAFF. CDR3 nucleotide sequence: TGTGCCAGCAGACTTAGGACAGGGACGCGGGGTGGTGAAGCTTTCTTT.